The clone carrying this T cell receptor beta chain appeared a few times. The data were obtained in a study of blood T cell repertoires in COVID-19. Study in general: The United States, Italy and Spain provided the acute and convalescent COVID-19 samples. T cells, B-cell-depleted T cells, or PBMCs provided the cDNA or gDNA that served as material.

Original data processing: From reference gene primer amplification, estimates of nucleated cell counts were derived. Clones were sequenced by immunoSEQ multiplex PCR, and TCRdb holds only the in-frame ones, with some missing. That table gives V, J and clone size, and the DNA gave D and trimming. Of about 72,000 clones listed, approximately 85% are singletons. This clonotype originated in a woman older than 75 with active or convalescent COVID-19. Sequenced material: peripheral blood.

CDR3 nucleotides: TGTGCCAGCAGCTCGACTAGCGGGGGGGCCGGCCCCACAGATACGCAGTATTTT. It is translated as CASSSTSGGAGPTDTQYF. V is TRBV4-2 and J is TRBJ2-3, with 14 bases that match TRBD2. The CDR3 runs to 18 residues. V lost 5 bases, J lost 2 bases, and 9 bases stayed unmatched. The germline V gene has CDR1 LGHNA and CDR2 YNFKEQ.